Shown below are 17 T cell receptor beta chains from a single sample sequenced in a study of T cell repertoires in urothelial bladder cancer (dated by TCRdb to the late 2010s). Receptors were amplified or captured by the immunoSEQ multiplex PCR assay. The table was pulled from immuneACCESS by TCRdb, which kept in-frame rearrangements only. Such tables lose some clones; where checked, under half of the loss comes from unresolved V genes, and the rest has no known cause. The sample profile shows approximately 10,000 clones; about three fifths of them were found once. Together, the top ten hold about 30% of the sample. Sequenced material: tumor-infiltrating cells from bladder cancer. These receptors all come from a human donor with urothelial carcinoma.

This clone is labeled medium-sized. The V and J genes are TRBV10-3 and TRBJ2-3; D is unresolved. CDR3 length equals 15 residues. V shed 0 bases and J shed 0 bases, with 7 bases lying between them. CDR1 is ENHRY and CDR2 is SYGVKD in the germline V gene. CDR3 protein: CAISESWGSTDTQYF. The CDR3 bases are TGTGCCATCAGTGAGTCGTGGGGTAGCACAGATACGCAGTATTTT.

The rearrangement joins TRBV5-6 to TRBJ2-1, with D unresolved. Trimming cost V 1 base and J 10 bases, with 9 bases left between them. The CDR3 totals 12 residues. Germline loops: CDR1 SGHDT, CDR2 YYEEEE. CDR3 in amino acids: CASSLQNLEQFF. CDR3 in DNA: TGTGCCAGCAGCTTGCAGAATCTGGAGCAGTTCTTC.

The J gene is TRBJ1-5, the V gene TRBV5-6; D remains ambiguous. The CDR3 covers 14 residues. Germline loops: CDR1 SGHDT, CDR2 YYEEEE. Trimming stripped 2 bases from V and 0 bases from J, with 6 bases between. The CDR3 DNA follows: TGTGCCAGCAGCTTCGGGTTTAGCAATCAGCCCCAGCATTTT. This codes for CASSFGFSNQPQHF.

The V call is TRBV4-1, the J call TRBJ1-3; D gene uncertain. V lost 0 bases and J lost 7, with 13 bases in between. Germline CDR1 is MGHRA and CDR2 is YSYEKL. The CDR3 covers 15 residues. CDR3 coding DNA: TGCGCCAGCAGCCAAGAGTCGGGCCTTGGGAACACCATATATTTT. It codes for CASSQESGLGNTIYF.

This clone came up a few times. The rearrangement uses TRBV5-1 and TRBJ1-1; D is undetermined. The CDR3 length is 16 residues. V gave up 2 bases and J gave up 4 bases, with 18 bases separating them. Germline CDR1 and CDR2: SGHRS and YFSETQ. The CDR3 DNA follows: TGCGCCAGCAGCTTCCATGGTGGGGTTTTGGGCACTGAAGCTTTCTTT. The encoded protein is CASSFHGGVLGTEAFF.

The rearrangement uses TRBV9 and TRBJ2-7, with D uncertain. CDR3 length equals 14 residues. The germline CDR1 and CDR2 sequences are SGDLS and YYNGEE. V gave up 4 bases and J gave up 0 bases, with 11 bases separating them. CDR3 sequence reads: CASSPRQLSYEQYF. CDR3 DNA: TGTGCCAGCAGCCCTCGGCAGCTCTCCTACGAGCAGTACTTC.

This clone has a handful of counts. The chain couples TRBV20-1 to TRBJ1-4; no firm D call. Trimming left V 3 bases short and J 14 bases short, with 13 bases between. The CDR3 is 11 residues long. Germline V gene sequence: CDR1 DFQATT, CDR2 SNEGSKA (reference sequence). CDR3 sequence: CSARFGLHLFF. In DNA, the CDR3 is TGCAGTGCTAGGTTCGGGCTGCACCTGTTTTTT.

This clone is termed large (0.1 to 1%). In nucleotides, the CDR3 is TGTGCCAGCAGCGACGGGACTAGCGGGGGGGACAACACAGATACGCAGTATTTT. Its translation: CASSDGTSGGDNTDTQYF. This chain joins TRBV9 and TRBJ2-3; 16 bases line up with TRBD2. J lost 2 bases, V lost 3 bases, and 6 bases had no gene match. This CDR3 is 18 amino acids long. Germline V gene data show CDR1 as SGDLS and CDR2 as YYNGEE.

For the CDR3, the DNA is TGCGCCAGCAGCCAAGACTTTGGGGGCCAGGAGACCCAGTACTTC. As protein: CASSQDFGGQETQYF. The genes are TRBV4-1 and TRBJ2-5; possibly TRBD1 for D (6 bases). CDR3 length: 15 amino acids. V was clipped by 0 bases and J by 5 bases, with 13 bases between them. Germline CDR1 reads MGHRA; CDR2 reads YSYEKL.

The gene calls are TRBV6-6 and TRBJ2-7; D tentatively reads TRBD1 or TRBD2 (5 bases each). The germline V gene encodes CDR1 MNHNY and CDR2 SVGAGI (reference sequence). CDR3 size: 13 residues. The germline V and J ends were trimmed by 2 bases and 0 bases, with 5 bases remaining between them. In nucleotides, the CDR3 is TGTGCCAGCAGTTACGGGGGCTCCTACGAGCAGTACTTC. Translating it yields CASSYGGSYEQYF.

This chain connects TRBV7-2 to TRBJ2-7; 8 bases line up with TRBD1. CDR3 size: 14 residues. Germline CDR1 SGHTA, CDR2 FQGNSA. Germline trimming cut 3 bases from V and 0 bases from J; bases unmatched to any gene: 1. The CDR3 region is CASSFGTGSYEQYF. The CDR3 DNA sequence: TGTGCCAGCAGCTTCGGGACAGGCTCCTACGAGCAGTACTTC.

This clone has more than one count but fewer than ten. V is TRBV27 and J is TRBJ1-1; 8 nucleotides match TRBD1. Germline loops: CDR1 MNHEY, CDR2 SMNVEV (reference sequence). The CDR3 consists of 15 residues. Trimming took 4 bases from V and 3 from J; bases not matched to a gene: 7. For the CDR3, the DNA is TGTGCCAGCAGTTCTTGGACAGGGATGGACACTGAAGCTTTCTTT. Translating it yields CASSSWTGMDTEAFF.

This sequence joins TRBV18 and TRBJ2-7; 10 positions match TRBD2. Looked up from germline, CDR1 is KGHSH and CDR2 is LQKENI. Trimming cost V 1 base and J 4 bases; bases outside gene matches: 7. This CDR3 has 16 amino acids. CDR3 residues: CASSPRLAGALYEQYF. CDR3 DNA sequence: TGTGCCAGCTCACCACGGCTAGCGGGGGCCTTGTACGAGCAGTACTTC.

This clone was recorded a few times. The genes are TRBV7-6 and TRBJ1-6; 7 bases are shared with TRBD1. Germline V lookup: CDR1 SGHVS, CDR2 FNYEAQ. Losses at the gene ends were 1 base for V and 6 bases for J; bases not matched to a gene: 3. The CDR3 length is 15 residues. In DNA, the CDR3 is TGTGCCAGCAGCTTAGACAGGGGCCTTAATTCACCCCTCCACTTT. This gives the protein CASSLDRGLNSPLHF.

This clone has a handful of counts. This chain joins TRBV18 and TRBJ2-7, with TRBD1 identical over 12 bases. The CDR3 length is 15 residues. V gave up 4 bases and J gave up 5 bases; unmatched junction bases: 6. Germline V gene sequence: CDR1 KGHSH, CDR2 LQKENI. CDR3 in amino acids: CASSRSGQGADEQYF. The CDR3, as DNA: TGTGCCAGCTCACGCTCGGGACAGGGGGCGGACGAGCAGTACTTC.

The genes are TRBV19 and TRBJ1-2; 12 bases map to TRBD1. Germline-derived CDR1 and CDR2 are LNHDA and SQIVND (reference sequence). This CDR3 region has 15 residues. V was pared by 3 bases and J by 5 bases, with 4 bases of the junction left unmatched. As DNA, the CDR3 is TGTGCCAGTAGTATCGGGACAGGGGGCGAGTATGGCTACACCTTC. It encodes CASSIGTGGEYGYTF.

The chain joins TRBV5-1 to TRBJ1-6; tentative D call: TRBD1 (5 bases). CDR1 is SGHRS, CDR2 YFSETQ, per germline. The CDR3 is 16 amino acids. The V and J ends lost 0 bases and 7 bases respectively, with 14 bases between them. The CDR3 DNA is TGCGCCAGCAGCTTGGCCGATGGGGGGACCAATTCACCCCTCCACTTT. Its protein is CASSLADGGTNSPLHF.